One and the same sample provided the 25 T cell receptor beta chains below, sequenced in a study of T-cell memory formation after mild COVID-19 (dated by TCRdb to about 2021). The library came from 5' RACE. TCRdb lists the instrument as Illumina NovaSeq 6000. TCRdb reprocessing: public reads trimmed at Q25 with fastp, clones called with MiXCR, in-frame beta chains kept. Here each entry gathers all rows of one CDR3 protein and keeps the most common genes and DNA. This sample lists approximately 300,000 distinct CDR3 sequences; approximately 16% were detected once. The leading ten clones occupy approximately 20% of the sample. The specimen was PBMCs or a T cell subset sorted from them (not recorded which). The source of these receptors is a man between 18 and 35 years old who had mild COVID-19 (a few samples of this study predate the infection). The sample titles of this study are shuffled in the database, so cell type and time point are left out; the donor was told from shared clones.

The genes are TRBV5-4 and TRBJ2-5, with D perhaps matching TRBD1 or TRBD2 (5 bases each). The CDR3 length is 13 residues. Looked up from germline, CDR1 is SGHNT and CDR2 is YYREEE (reference sequence). Trimming removed 2 bases from V and 5 bases from J, with 10 bases in between. CDR3 sequence: CASSFSGLETQYF. Here the CDR3 DNA reads TGTGCCAGCAGCTTCTCGGGGCTGGAGACCCAGTACTTC. The full variable domain, in which reference TRBV5-4 and TRBJ2-5 provide the parts outside the CDR3, is ETGVTQSPTHLIKTRGQQVTLRCSSQSGHNTVSWYQQALGQGPQFIFQYYREEENGRGNFPPRFSGLQFPNYSSELNVNALELDDSALYLCASSFSGLETQYFGPGTRLLVL.

The chain is built from TRBV5-1 and TRBJ2-1; D is possibly TRBD2 (5 bases). The CDR3 loop spans 13 amino acids. CDR1 SGHRS and CDR2 YFSETQ come from the germline V gene. V shed 4 bases and J shed 5 bases, with 10 bases lying between them. The CDR3 region has the DNA TGCGCCAGCAGCATAGGACTGAACAATGAGCAGTTCTTC. This sequence encodes CASSIGLNNEQFF.

The chain is built from TRBV14 and TRBJ2-1; weak D call: TRBD2 (6 bases). The CDR3 has 13 residues. Per the germline V gene, CDR1 is SGHDN and CDR2 is FVKESK. Trimming cost V 3 bases and J 9 bases, with 12 bases left between them. CDR3 bases: TGTGCCAGCAGCCACGGAGGGCAGGGTGAGCAGTTCTTC. Protein product: CASSHGGQGEQFF.

J is TRBJ1-4 and V is TRBV4-1; 7 bases are shared with TRBD1. The junction had 5 bases not matched to a gene; V was cut back by 3 bases and J by 4 bases. This CDR3 region has 15 residues. CDR1 is MGHRA and CDR2 is YSYEKL in the germline V gene. The chain's CDR3 is CASSHSGTVNEKLFF. The CDR3 coding sequence is TGCGCCAGCAGCCACTCCGGGACAGTTAATGAAAAACTGTTTTTT.

The gene calls are TRBV4-1 and TRBJ1-5, with 7 nucleotides matching TRBD1. The CDR3 length is 15 residues. The V gene end was trimmed by 5 bases and the J gene end by 1 base; junction bases not matched to a gene: 5. Germline-derived CDR1 and CDR2 are MGHRA and YSYEKL. The CDR3 loop reads CASSSRDSSNQPQHF. The DNA of the CDR3 is TGCGCCAGCAGCTCCCGGGACAGCAGCAATCAGCCCCAGCATTTT.

The chain carries TRBV7-9 and TRBJ1-4; a possible D gene is TRBD1 (6 bases). Germline assignment: CDR1 SEHNR and CDR2 FQNEAQ (reference sequence). The CDR3 extends over 15 amino acids. V was trimmed by 4 bases and J by 8 bases, leaving 17 bases between them. CDR3 nucleotide sequence: TGTGCCAGCAGCTCCCTGCGGGGGCGCGGGGAAAAACTGTTTTTT. It encodes CASSSLRGRGEKLFF.

This clonotype has ten or more counts. The chain's CDR3 is CASSLIAFLETQYF. The DNA for the CDR3 is TGCGCCAGCAGCTTGATAGCGTTCCTGGAGACCCAGTACTTC. The chain employs TRBV5-1 and TRBJ2-5; D is perhaps TRBD2 (5 bases). The CDR3 runs to 14 residues. The germline V and J ends were trimmed by 1 base and 5 bases, with 12 bases remaining between them. Germline V gene data show CDR1 as SGHRS and CDR2 as YFSETQ.

This clonotype was found a few times. This chain links TRBV28 with TRBJ2-7; D gene unclear. Trimming stripped 5 bases from V and 5 bases from J, with 16 bases between. The germline V gene encodes CDR1 MDHEN and CDR2 SYDVKM. The CDR3 totals 14 residues. The CDR3 region is CASSHGYYIHEQYF. CDR3 sequence (DNA): TGTGCCAGCAGTCATGGGTATTACATCCACGAGCAGTACTTC. Combining the CDR3 with reference TRBV28 and TRBJ2-7 gives the whole variable domain DVKVTQSSRYLVKRTGEKVFLECVQDMDHENMFWYRQDPGLGLRLIYFSYDVKMKEKGDIPEGYSVSREKKERFSLILESASTNQTSMYLCASSHGYYIHEQYFGPGTRLTVT.

The sample holds a few counts of this clonotype. J is TRBJ1-5 and V is TRBV28; no clear D gene. This CDR3 comprises 13 residues. Germline V gene lookup returns CDR1 MDHEN and CDR2 SYDVKM. V dropped 3 bases and J dropped 7 bases, with 10 bases sitting between them. The CDR3 sequence: CASSFAGEQPQHF. The CDR3, as DNA: TGTGCCAGCAGTTTCGCAGGCGAACAGCCCCAGCATTTT.

The chain joins TRBV18 to TRBJ2-3; tentatively, D is TRBD2 (6 bases). Germline V CDR1 and CDR2: KGHSH, LQKENI. Trimming shortened V by 1 base and J by 3 bases, and 17 bases separated the two germline ends. The length of the CDR3 is 17 residues. The DNA of the CDR3 is TGTGCCAGCTCACCACAGGGAGGTCATACTATTACAGATACGCAGTATTTT. Protein sequence: CASSPQGGHTITDTQYF. The full variable domain, with the rest looked up from reference TRBV18 and TRBJ2-3, is NAGVMQNPRHLVRRRGQEARLRCSPMKGHSHVYWYRQLPEEGLKFMVYLQKENIIDESGMPKERFSAEFPKEGPSILRIQQVVRGDSAAYFCASSPQGGHTITDTQYFGPGTRLTVL.

This clonotype showed up just a few times. V and J are TRBV9 and TRBJ2-3; maybe TRBD2 (5 bases). Trimming took off 4 bases at V and 0 bases at J, with 12 bases between the two ends. Germline V gene data show CDR1 as SGDLS and CDR2 as YYNGEE. This CDR3 comprises 15 residues. CDR3 region: CASSRSGISTDTQYF. The CDR3, as DNA: TGTGCCAGCAGCCGAAGCGGTATTAGCACAGATACGCAGTATTTT.

This clonotype was seen more than once but under ten times. The rearrangement links TRBV12-5 to TRBJ2-5; a possible D gene is TRBD2 (5 bases). With 7 bases removed from V and 2 bases from J, the gap between germline ends came to 11 bases. CDR3 length: 13 amino acids. The germline gives CDR1 LGHNT, CDR2 FRNRAP. CDR3 sequence: CASAPGFQETQYF. CDR3 in DNA: TGTGCTAGTGCCCCGGGATTTCAAGAGACCCAGTACTTC.

The chain is built from TRBV12-3 or TRBV12-4 and TRBJ1-2, with 8 bases identical to TRBD1. V gave up 8 bases and J gave up 6 bases; unmatched junction bases: 5. CDR3 size: 12 residues. CDR3 in amino acids: CASGQGRDGYTF. The DNA of the CDR3 is TGTGCCAGCGGACAGGGAAGGGATGGCTACACCTTC.

This clonotype was found a few times. This chain links TRBV5-5 with TRBJ1-5, with D unresolved. This CDR3 comprises 13 residues. V lost 4 bases and J lost 5, with 10 bases in between. Germline lookup yields CDR1 SGHKS and CDR2 YYEKEE (reference sequence). In DNA form, the CDR3 reads TGTGCCAGCAGCCTGAGGATCTATCAGCCCCAGCATTTT. Protein product: CASSLRIYQPQHF.

This clonotype was observed a handful of times. The rearrangement joins TRBV28 to TRBJ2-5; 9 nucleotides align to TRBD2. V was clipped by 4 bases and J by 3 bases; unmatched bases: 12. The CDR3 has 17 amino acids. In germline, CDR1 is MDHEN, CDR2 SYDVKM. The CDR3 sequence: CASSSPRGRGGEETQYF. The CDR3 DNA reads as TGTGCCAGCAGTTCGCCCCGGGGGCGGGGGGGCGAAGAGACCCAGTACTTC.

The CDR3 DNA sequence: TGTGCCAGCAGGCCCCCGAGTGGGACAGGGGGCACTGAAGCTTTCTTT. This translates into CASRPPSGTGGTEAFF. The chain links TRBV7-9 to TRBJ1-1; 11 nucleotides line up with TRBD1. This CDR3 is built from 16 residues. V shed 6 bases, J shed 4 bases, and the junction held 10 bases outside the gene matches. CDR1 SEHNR and CDR2 FQNEAQ come from the germline V gene (reference sequence).

There are a few counts of this clonotype. This rearrangement joins TRBV10-2 to TRBJ2-7; D possibly corresponds to TRBD1 (5 bases). CDR1 is WSHSY and CDR2 is SAAADI in the germline V gene. V gave up 11 bases and J gave up 2 bases, with 13 bases separating them. The CDR3 runs 12 residues. The CDR3 DNA sequence: TGCGCCTGCCAGGGTTTCCCCTACGAGCAGTACTTC. As protein: CACQGFPYEQYF.

The chain links TRBV4-1 to TRBJ2-3, with TRBD2 matching 10 bases. Trimming took 4 bases from V and 0 from J; bases not matched to a gene: 7. CDR1 is MGHRA, CDR2 YSYEKL, per germline. The CDR3 spans 17 residues. CDR3 protein: CASSLKWTSGSTDTQYF. CDR3 sequence (DNA): TGCGCCAGCAGCCTCAAATGGACTAGCGGAAGCACAGATACGCAGTATTTT.

The V and J genes are TRBV7-2 and TRBJ1-6; 7 nucleotides align to TRBD1. The CDR3 length is 14 residues. The V and J ends lost 3 bases and 8 bases, in that order; junction bases with no gene match: 4. Germline values: CDR1 SGHTA, CDR2 FQGNSA. The CDR3 coding sequence is TGTGCCAGCAGCTTCCGGGACAGCCATTCACCCCTCCACTTT. This gives the protein CASSFRDSHSPLHF.

V gene TRBV20-1 combines with J gene TRBJ1-1, with 7 nucleotides matching TRBD1. The germline CDR1 and CDR2 sequences are DFQATT and SNEGSKA (reference sequence). The junction had 14 bases not matched to a gene; V was cut back by 0 bases and J by 4 bases. This CDR3 comprises 17 residues. The CDR3 bases are TGCAGTGCTAGAGATGGTGTTGTAAAAGGGGGCCGCACTGAAGCTTTCTTT. It yields the protein CSARDGVVKGGRTEAFF.

The V gene is TRBV21-1, the J gene TRBJ2-6; TRBD1, as called in the table, went unchecked against the DNA. TRBV21-1 is flagged as a pseudogene. The CDR3 is 17 amino acids. CDR3 protein: CASGTGAIPSGANVLTF. Written as DNA, the CDR3 is TGTGCCAGTGGGACAGGGGCGATCCCCTCTGGGGCCAACGTCCTGACTTTC.

Many counts were recorded for this clonotype. The rearrangement uses TRBV6-2 or TRBV6-3 and TRBJ2-3; D not certain. In germline, CDR1 is MNHEY, CDR2 SVGEGT. The CDR3 runs to 12 residues. The germline V and J ends were trimmed by 2 bases and 8 bases, with 8 bases remaining between them. CDR3 DNA sequence: TGTGCCAGCAGTTACGGGCCGGGTACGCAGTATTTT. It is translated as CASSYGPGTQYF.

This clonotype was detected a few times. The rearrangement joins TRBV19 to TRBJ2-3; the D gene is possibly TRBD2 (5 bases). CDR3 size: 14 residues. Germline CDR1 and CDR2: LNHDA and SQIVND (reference sequence). V was cut by 4 bases and J by 4 bases, with 12 bases left in between. In DNA form, the CDR3 reads TGTGCCAGTAGTAATTTGCGGGCTCCAGATACGCAGTATTTT. The encoded protein is CASSNLRAPDTQYF.

V is TRBV29-1 and J is TRBJ2-7, with D tentatively TRBD1 or TRBD2 (6 bases each). Trimming shortened V by 5 bases and J by 5 bases, and 10 bases separated the two germline ends. The V gene's germline CDR1 is SQVTM and CDR2 ANQGSEA. CDR3 length: 11 amino acids. The DNA for the CDR3 is TGCAGCGTTCTGGGGGGCGACGAGCAGTACTTC. Translating it yields CSVLGGDEQYF.

The chain has TRBV5-1 and TRBJ2-2; D unresolved. V shed 0 bases and J shed 2 bases, with 8 bases lying between them. The CDR3 contains 15 residues. Germline CDR1 SGHRS, CDR2 YFSETQ. The CDR3 nucleotides read TGCGCCAGCAGCTTGGCATCAAAAAACACCGGGGAGCTGTTTTTT. Amino acid sequence: CASSLASKNTGELFF.